This is a list of T cell receptor beta chains from one sample in a study of blood T cells in healthy people across ages. One entry per CDR3 protein results from TCRdb running MiXCR on the 5' RACE reads. This sample has about 780,000 distinct CDR3 sequences, with approximately 65% found just once. Sample: blood. All receptors come from a man under 40 in good health. The CDR3 runs from the conserved cysteine through the conserved F or W. Each record gives: J gene, D gene, clone size, V gene, CDR3 protein, CDR3 DNA. The D gene is left open where the match is weak. Size tells how often a clone was seen (once, few, many) or the class of an expanded clone, and some rows leave it out.

j_gene: TRBJ2-3
d_gene: TRBD2
abundance: .
v_gene: TRBV29-1
CDR3aa: CSVGGLAYSTDTQYF
CDR3nt: TGCAGCGTCGGCGGACTAGCGTACAGCACAGATACGCAGTATTTT

j_gene: TRBJ2-3
d_gene: TRBD1
abundance: few
v_gene: TRBV30
CDR3aa: CAWSYGQVTTDTQYF
CDR3nt: TGTGCCTGGAGTTACGGACAGGTGACCACAGATACGCAGTATTTT

j_gene: TRBJ2-6
d_gene: .
abundance: .
v_gene: TRBV9
CDR3aa: CASSDMGYSGANVLTF
CDR3nt: TGTGCCAGCAGTGACATGGGGTACTCTGGGGCCAACGTCCTGACTTTC

j_gene: TRBJ1-2
d_gene: .
abundance: .
v_gene: TRBV20-1
CDR3aa: CSAPARPDVVGYGYTF
CDR3nt: TGCAGTGCTCCTGCCCGCCCAGACGTAGTGGGGTATGGCTACACCTTC

j_gene: TRBJ2-1
d_gene: .
abundance: .
v_gene: TRBV12-3/TRBV12-4
CDR3aa: CASSLAGAGTNEQFF
CDR3nt: TGTGCCAGCAGTTTAGCGGGGGCCGGGACTAATGAGCAGTTCTTC

j_gene: TRBJ1-1
d_gene: TRBD1
abundance: .
v_gene: TRBV10-3
CDR3aa: CASGQPVNTEAFF
CDR3nt: TGTGCCTCGGGACAGCCAGTGAACACTGAAGCTTTCTTT

j_gene: TRBJ2-1
d_gene: TRBD2
abundance: .
v_gene: TRBV15
CDR3aa: CATNRGLAGGKYNEQFF
CDR3nt: TGTGCCACCAACAGGGGACTAGCGGGGGGGAAATACAATGAGCAGTTCTTC

j_gene: TRBJ2-2
d_gene: TRBD2
abundance: .
v_gene: TRBV29-1
CDR3aa: CSVEDPLAGGPSGELFF
CDR3nt: TGCAGCGTTGAAGATCCGCTAGCGGGGGGGCCGAGCGGGGAGCTGTTTTTT

j_gene: TRBJ2-7
d_gene: .
abundance: few
v_gene: TRBV7-3
CDR3aa: CASSLKAGDPYEQYF
CDR3nt: TGTGCCAGCAGCCTTAAAGCAGGTGACCCCTACGAGCAGTACTTC

j_gene: TRBJ2-3
d_gene: TRBD1
abundance: few
v_gene: TRBV4-2
CDR3aa: CASSPRPVGRGLDTQYF
CDR3nt: TGTGCCAGCAGCCCGCGCCCGGTGGGCAGGGGGTTAGATACGCAGTATTTT

j_gene: TRBJ2-1
d_gene: .
abundance: .
v_gene: TRBV12-3/TRBV12-4
CDR3aa: CASSSRGGGEQFF
CDR3nt: TGTGCCAGCAGTTCGCGAGGTGGTGGTGAGCAGTTCTTC

j_gene: TRBJ2-4
d_gene: TRBD2
abundance: .
v_gene: TRBV7-6
CDR3aa: CASSSAGGLAKNIQYF
CDR3nt: TGTGCCAGCAGCTCCGCGGGGGGTCTAGCCAAAAACATTCAGTACTTC

j_gene: TRBJ2-7
d_gene: .
abundance: .
v_gene: TRBV3-1
CDR3aa: CAGSHDRPYEQYF
CDR3nt: TGTGCCGGCAGCCACGACAGACCCTACGAGCAGTACTTC

j_gene: TRBJ2-2
d_gene: TRBD1
abundance: .
v_gene: TRBV4-2
CDR3aa: CASSQGDRGPTGELFF
CDR3nt: TGTGCCAGCAGCCAAGGGGACAGGGGGCCCACCGGGGAGCTGTTTTTT

j_gene: TRBJ2-7
d_gene: TRBD1
abundance: many
v_gene: TRBV7-8
CDR3aa: CASSSRGLFSYEQYF
CDR3nt: TGTGCCAGCAGCTCCAGGGGGCTGTTCTCCTACGAGCAGTACTTC

j_gene: TRBJ2-5
d_gene: TRBD1
abundance: .
v_gene: TRBV18
CDR3aa: CASSPRTGEVETQYF
CDR3nt: TGTGCCAGCTCACCACGGACAGGGGAGGTAGAGACCCAGTACTTC

j_gene: TRBJ1-2
d_gene: TRBD1
abundance: .
v_gene: TRBV12-3/TRBV12-4
CDR3aa: CASIATGDYGYTF
CDR3nt: TGTGCCAGCATTGCAACAGGGGACTATGGCTACACCTTC